What follows is one TCR beta chain and its context. Its antigen is still unknown. Via MiXCR, TCRdb re-called the reads, giving one row per CDR3 protein. This sample has nearly 650,000 distinct CDR3 sequences; roughly 24% occur once, and the top ten carry 6.5% to 10%. This CDR3 is 14 amino acids long. Per the germline V gene, CDR1 is SNHLY and CDR2 is FYNNEI. Trimming took off 8 bases at V and 8 bases at J, with 18 bases between the two ends. This sample is drawn from a study of T cell repertoires in cytomegalovirus infection. Study-level background: Carrying CMV and the relevant HLA type showed in public TCR beta signatures. General study points: Of the TCR beta families, the public ones yielded a cumulative frequency that identified carriers of CMV plus the relevant HLA. What dominated the ex vivo response were HLA-C-restricted CMV-specific TCR beta clonotypes.

Sequenced: CD8+ T cells from PBMCs. The clonotype originates from a human donor in good health (CMV status not recorded). Some clones in this sample may be carry-over from other donors' samples. The V and J genes are TRBV2 and TRBJ2-2; TRBD1 might be the D (6 bases). CDR3 DNA: TGTGCCAGCTTGGACAGCAAGGGAACGGGGGAGCTGTTTTTT. Amino acids: CASLDSKGTGELFF.